The rows below give T cell receptor beta chains drawn from one sample of a study of T cell responses to AZD1222 COVID-19 vaccine. Only in-frame clones appear in the TCRdb table, and some are missing; sequencing was by immunoSEQ multiplex PCR. This table has 100,000 to 150,000 clones, more than 75% appearing once. The sample consisted of peripheral blood, taken on day 0 of AZD1222 vaccination. The receptors shown here come from an adult in good health. CDR3s include the opening cysteine and the closing phenylalanine or tryptophan. A D gene is named only where the DNA matches it firmly. Clone size appears in some rows only: once, few, many, or a class for an expanded clone.

TRBJ1-2	TRBV6-5	TRBD1	NA	CASSRTGDFGYGYTF	TGTGCCAGCAGCCGGACAGGGGACTTTGGCTATGGCTACACCTTC
TRBJ1-1	TRBV18	NA	once	CASSPTGGPANTEAFF	TGTGCCAGCTCACCAACCGGGGGGCCGGCGAACACTGAAGCTTTCTTT
TRBJ2-1	TRBV7-8	TRBD2	NA	CASSPPSGRTRNEQFF	TGTGCCAGCAGCCCACCAAGCGGGAGGACTAGAAATGAGCAGTTCTTC
TRBJ1-2	TRBV2	NA	few	CASLRVTNYGYTF	TGTGCCAGTCTCCGGGTAACTAACTATGGCTACACCTTC
TRBJ2-2	TRBV7-3	NA	NA	CASSENGGTGELFF	TGTGCCAGCAGCGAAAATGGGGGCACCGGGGAGCTGTTTTTT
TRBJ1-1	TRBV7-6	NA	NA	CASSLLGTRSTEAFF	TGTGCCAGCAGCTTACTGGGCACTCGGAGCACTGAAGCTTTCTTT
TRBJ1-2	TRBV6-1	NA	once	CASSEMGGGGYTF	TGTGCCAGCAGTGAAATGGGGGGTGGTGGCTACACCTTC
TRBJ2-6	TRBV7-2	NA	once	CASSLGGSGANVLTF	TGTGCCAGCAGCTTAGGCGGGTCTGGGGCCAACGTCCTGACTTTC
TRBJ1-2	TRBV5-1	NA	NA	CASSPVGYGYTF	TGCGCCAGCAGTCCTGTCGGTTATGGCTACACCTTC
TRBJ1-2	TRBV9	TRBD1	once	CASSVEAQGYYGYTF	TGTGCCAGCAGCGTAGAAGCACAGGGGTACTATGGCTACACCTTC
TRBJ1-5	TRBV6-2/TRBV6-3	NA	NA	CASSYQVGNSNQPQHF	TGTGCCAGCAGTTACCAGGTCGGCAATAGCAATCAGCCCCAGCATTTT
TRBJ2-7	TRBV19	NA	NA	CASSIGLSSYEQYF	TGTGCCAGTAGTATAGGCCTCAGCTCCTACGAGCAGTACTTC
TRBJ2-3	TRBV6-4	NA	once	CASSPGWGDTDTQYF	TGTGCCAGCAGTCCAGGTTGGGGGGACACAGATACGCAGTATTTT
TRBJ2-7	TRBV7-9	TRBD1	NA	CASSLTGGINEQYF	TGTGCCAGCAGCTTAACAGGGGGCATCAACGAGCAGTACTTC
TRBJ2-7	TRBV18	NA	NA	CASSPSTGRFTYEQYF	TGTGCCAGCTCACCCTCGACAGGTCGATTCACCTACGAGCAGTACTTC
TRBJ2-3	TRBV4-1	NA	NA	CASSQAGAGRADTQYF	TGCGCCAGCAGCCAAGCGGGGGCGGGCCGAGCAGATACGCAGTATTTT
TRBJ2-3	TRBV5-1	TRBD2	NA	CASSLGPQSFSGAPWQYF	TGCGCCAGCAGCTTGGGACCGCAGTCGTTTAGCGGGGCCCCTTGGCAGTATTTT
TRBJ2-7	TRBV9	TRBD2	NA	CASSVDVAGDEQYF	TGTGCCAGCAGCGTAGACGTAGCGGGAGACGAGCAGTACTTC
TRBJ2-2	TRBV27	NA	NA	CASSPVNTGELFF	TGTGCCAGCAGCCCCGTGAACACCGGGGAGCTGTTTTTT
TRBJ2-7	TRBV28	NA	NA	CASSQTGTLSSYEQYF	TGTGCCAGCAGCCAAACCGGGACACTAAGCTCCTACGAGCAGTACTTC
TRBJ1-1	TRBV6-5	NA	NA	CASSRTEMNTEAFF	TGTGCCAGCAGTCGGACCGAGATGAACACTGAAGCTTTCTTT
TRBJ1-1	TRBV7-8	NA	few	CASSLKRQLNTEAFF	TGTGCCAGCAGCTTAAAGAGACAGCTGAACACTGAAGCTTTCTTT
TRBJ2-3	TRBV6-5	NA	NA	CASSSTDTQYF	TGTGCCAGCAGTAGCACAGATACGCAGTATTTT
TRBJ1-4	TRBV11-3	NA	NA	CASSFRNEKLFF	TGTGCCAGCAGCTTTAGGAATGAAAAACTGTTTTTT
TRBJ1-2	TRBV19	TRBD1	NA	CASSPDLGTGANYGYTF	TGTGCCAGTAGCCCAGATCTGGGGACAGGAGCTAACTATGGCTACACCTTC
TRBJ1-1	TRBV5-6	NA	NA	CASSLSLGAEAFF	TGTGCCAGCAGCTTGTCCCTTGGGGCTGAAGCTTTCTTT
TRBJ1-2	TRBV13	NA	NA	CASSLGTGFGYGYTF	TGTGCCAGCAGCTTAGGGACAGGCTTCGGCTATGGCTACACCTTC
TRBJ1-2	TRBV4-1	NA	NA	CASSQVQANNYGYTF	TGCGCCAGCAGCCAAGTTCAGGCAAATAACTATGGCTACACCTTC
TRBJ2-7	TRBV6-5	TRBD1	NA	CASSYSPGQSGLEQYF	TGTGCCAGCAGTTACTCTCCGGGACAGTCAGGGCTCGAGCAGTACTTC
TRBJ2-2	TRBV11-3	NA	NA	CASNQWGANTGELFF	TGTGCCAGCAACCAGTGGGGGGCCAACACCGGGGAGCTGTTTTTT
TRBJ1-4	TRBV30	TRBD1	NA	CAWRGPGGEKLFF	TGTGCCTGGAGAGGACCAGGGGGTGAAAAACTGTTTTTT
TRBJ2-5	TRBV9	NA	NA	CASSEAGSGSLGETQYF	TGTGCCAGCAGCGAGGCGGGGAGCGGATCCTTAGGGGAGACCCAGTACTTC
TRBJ2-3	TRBV7-9	NA	NA	CASSETGGRTDTQYF	TGTGCCAGCAGCGAGACGGGGGGCCGGACAGATACGCAGTATTTT
TRBJ2-7	TRBV5-6	NA	NA	CASSPTNSYEQYF	TGTGCCAGCAGCCCGACAAATTCCTACGAGCAGTACTTC
TRBJ2-3	TRBV28	NA	NA	CASSSPPVEGVTDTQYF	TGTGCCAGCAGTTCCCCCCCGGTGGAAGGGGTCACAGATACGCAGTATTTT
TRBJ2-1	TRBV5-1	NA	few	CASSFDTSSYNEQFF	TGCGCCAGCAGCTTTGACACCAGCTCCTACAATGAGCAGTTCTTC
TRBJ1-2	TRBV28	NA	NA	CASSWGSVDGYTF	TGTGCCAGCAGTTGGGGTTCCGTAGATGGCTACACCTTC
TRBJ1-3	TRBV24-1	NA	NA	CATSCGPPDGNTIYF	TGTGCCACCAGTTGCGGGCCGCCGGATGGAAACACCATATATTTT
TRBJ2-1	TRBV7-6	TRBD2	NA	CASSSHASGSSYNEQFF	TGTGCCAGCAGCTCTCATGCTAGCGGGAGCTCCTACAATGAGCAGTTCTTC
TRBJ1-3	TRBV28	NA	NA	CASNPGDGGNTIYF	TGTGCCAGCAACCCAGGGGACGGTGGAAACACCATATATTTT